This entry lists 12 T cell receptor beta chains sequenced from one sample in a study of memory CD8 T cells in hepatitis C reinfection. The time point: late/post reinfection, 12 to 24 weeks after detection. No in vitro expansion preceded TCR sequencing of the sorted cells. The table came from immunoSEQ multiplex PCR; TCRdb's copy has only in-frame clones and leaves some out. This sample has about 46,000 clones, with 89% found just once. The source material was naive CD8+ T cells sorted from blood. These TCRs come from a man younger than 35 with hepatitis C virus infection.

The V call is TRBV7-6, the J call TRBJ2-5; D is perhaps TRBD1 (6 bases). V shed 5 bases and J shed 4 bases, with 23 bases lying between them. The CDR3 is 17 residues long. Germline V CDR1 and CDR2: SGHVS, FNYEAQ. Written as DNA, the CDR3 is TGTGCCAGCAGCCCTATACAGGGTGCTGCCGGGCTAGAGACCCAGTACTTC. Translation: CASSPIQGAAGLETQYF.

The chain's CDR3 is CASSGGTVNQPQHF. DNA for the CDR3: TGTGCCAGTAGTGGAGGGACAGTCAATCAGCCCCAGCATTTT. This chain connects TRBV19 to TRBJ1-5; TRBD1 aligns across 7 bases. Germline trimming cut 5 bases from V and 3 bases from J; bases unmatched to any gene: 4. This CDR3 spans 14 amino acids. CDR1 and CDR2 (germline): LNHDA, SQIVND (reference sequence). The entire variable domain, with the rest obtained from reference TRBV19 and TRBJ1-5, is as follows: DGGITQSPKYLFRKEGQNVTLSCEQNLNHDAMYWYRQDPGQGLRLIYYSQIVNDFQKGDIAEGYSVSREKKESFPLTVTSAQKNPTAFYLCASSGGTVNQPQHFGDGTRLSIL.

The chain joins TRBV5-1 to TRBJ1-2; D ambiguous. V lost 0 bases and J 2 bases, leaving 20 bases between the germline ends. This CDR3 is built from 18 residues. Germline V gives CDR1 SGHRS, CDR2 YFSETQ. The CDR3 sequence: CASSLVFVVVGRNYGYTF. CDR3 sequence (DNA): TGCGCCAGCAGCTTGGTTTTTGTTGTCGTGGGCCGGAACTATGGCTACACCTTC. Supplemented by reference TRBV5-1 and TRBJ1-2, the full variable domain reads KAGVTQTPRYLIKTRGQQVTLSCSPISGHRSVSWYQQTPGQGLQFLFEYFSETQRNKGNFPGRFSGRQFSNSRSEMNVSTLELGDSALYLCASSLVFVVVGRNYGYTFGSGTRLTVV.

V is TRBV7-9 and J is TRBJ2-7, with a weak D call TRBD1 (5 bases). CDR1 SEHNR and CDR2 FQNEAQ come from the germline V gene (reference sequence). V lost 3 bases, J lost 4 bases, and 10 bases lay in between. The CDR3 runs 13 residues. CDR3 sequence (DNA): TGTGCCAGCAGCTTGACAGCGCCTTACGAGCAGTACTTC. It codes for CASSLTAPYEQYF.

The CDR3 protein is CASTLGMNTEAFF. CDR3 nucleotides: TGCGCCAGCACCCTAGGCATGAACACTGAAGCTTTCTTT. The rearrangement uses TRBV5-1 and TRBJ1-1; D remains unclear. V dropped 6 bases and J dropped 0 bases, with 9 bases sitting between them. The CDR3 runs 13 residues. In germline, CDR1 is SGHRS, CDR2 YFSETQ. The whole variable domain, remainder taken from reference TRBV5-1 and TRBJ1-1, is KAGVTQTPRYLIKTRGQQVTLSCSPISGHRSVSWYQQTPGQGLQFLFEYFSETQRNKGNFPGRFSGRQFSNSRSEMNVSTLELGDSALYLCASTLGMNTEAFFGQGTRLTVV.

The chain employs TRBV7-9 and TRBJ1-2; D is ambiguous. The germline V gene encodes CDR1 SEHNR and CDR2 FQNEAQ (reference sequence). This CDR3 is built from 12 residues. The ends were cut back, 1 base at V and 8 bases at J, with 8 bases in the middle. The CDR3 reads CASSLVFGGYTF. The CDR3 DNA sequence: TGTGCCAGCAGCTTAGTTTTCGGGGGCTACACCTTC. The full variable domain, with the rest looked up from reference TRBV7-9 and TRBJ1-2, is DTGVSQNPRHKITKRGQNVTFRCDPISEHNRLYWYRQTLGQGPEFLTYFQNEAQLEKSRLLSDRFSAERPKGSFSTLEIQRTEQGDSAMYLCASSLVFGGYTFGSGTRLTVV.

This chain joins TRBV9 and TRBJ1-3; 7 nucleotides line up with TRBD1. The CDR3 runs 15 residues. Trimming at V came to 0 bases and at J to 8 bases, leaving 8 bases not matched to a gene. Germline loops: CDR1 SGDLS, CDR2 YYNGEE. Here the CDR3 DNA reads TGTGCCAGCAGCGTAGGGACAGGCCTGGGGTACACCATATATTTT. Protein product: CASSVGTGLGYTIYF.

The V gene is TRBV7-9, the J gene TRBJ1-2; 7 positions match TRBD1. The J segment lost 0 bases and the V segment lost 3 bases, leaving 7 bases of the junction unmatched. The CDR3 covers 16 residues. Germline V gives CDR1 SEHNR, CDR2 FQNEAQ (reference sequence). This CDR3 is CASSLISGTANYGYTF. Here the CDR3 DNA reads TGTGCCAGCAGCTTGATATCCGGGACAGCTAACTATGGCTACACCTTC. Complete variable domain (other parts from reference TRBV7-9 and TRBJ1-2): DTGVSQNPRHKITKRGQNVTFRCDPISEHNRLYWYRQTLGQGPEFLTYFQNEAQLEKSRLLSDRFSAERPKGSFSTLEIQRTEQGDSAMYLCASSLISGTANYGYTFGSGTRLTVV.

The chain is built from TRBV28 and TRBJ2-7, with a weak D call TRBD2 (5 bases). Trimming pared 3 bases from V and 2 bases from J, leaving 17 bases between. The germline gives CDR1 MDHEN, CDR2 SYDVKM. The CDR3 extends over 16 amino acids. CDR3 sequence: CASSFTGSGSTYEQYF. The CDR3 DNA follows: TGTGCCAGCAGTTTCACCGGGTCTGGGAGTACCTACGAGCAGTACTTC.

In DNA form, the CDR3 reads TGTGCCAGCAGTTATAGCAGCGGTGGTTACAATGAGCAGTTCTTC. This encodes CASSYSSGGYNEQFF. V and J are TRBV6-6 and TRBJ2-1, with a weak D call TRBD2 (5 bases). In germline, CDR1 is MNHNY, CDR2 SVGAGI (reference sequence). V dropped 3 bases and J dropped 4 bases, with 13 bases sitting between them. This CDR3 region has 15 residues.

The chain carries TRBV27 and TRBJ2-1; D possibly corresponds to TRBD2 (5 bases). V was cut by 6 bases and J by 6 bases, with 21 bases left in between. The CDR3 has 16 amino acids. CDR1 is MNHEY, CDR2 SMNVEV, per germline (reference sequence). This chain's CDR3 is CASSPRPSGPGNEQFF. CDR3 sequence (DNA): TGTGCCAGCAGCCCCCGGCCAAGCGGACCAGGCAATGAGCAGTTCTTC.

V usage is TRBV4-1 and J usage is TRBJ2-5, with a tentative D call TRBD1 (6 bases). The CDR3 runs to 14 residues. Per germline, CDR1 MGHRA and CDR2 YSYEKL. V was trimmed by 1 base and J by 7 bases, leaving 13 bases between them. DNA for the CDR3: TGCGCCAGCAGCCAAGTCGGACAGTCGGGGACCCAGTACTTC. This sequence encodes CASSQVGQSGTQYF.